The entry below describes one TCR beta chain. Authors' methods: Amplified reference gene primers provided the basis for estimating nucleated cell counts. Profiled with immunoSEQ multiplex PCR; TCRdb holds only in-frame clones, not every one. V, J and clone size are taken as reported in that table, and D and trimming were inferred from the DNA itself. The data contain fewer than 300,000 clones, more than 75% of them singletons. Unmatched junction bases numbered 6, after V lost 0 bases and J lost 0 bases. Germline V gives CDR1 LGHDT, CDR2 YNNKEL (reference sequence). The CDR3 loop spans 17 amino acids. The entry originates in a study of blood T cell repertoires in COVID-19. About the study: Whether acute or convalescent, the COVID-19 samples came from the United States, Italy and Spain.

V is TRBV3-1 (or the pseudogene TRBV3-2) and J is TRBJ2-7; 9 bases map to TRBD2. The source is a man aged 35-49 years who had recovered from COVID-19. Sequenced input: peripheral blood. CDR3 residues: CASSQEGPAGGSYEQYF. The CDR3, as DNA: TGTGCCAGCAGCCAAGAAGGTCCAGCGGGAGGCTCCTACGAGCAGTACTTC.